These T cell receptor beta chains were read from a single sample in a study of blood T cell repertoires in COVID-19. Profiled with immunoSEQ multiplex PCR; TCRdb holds only in-frame clones, not every one. The table lists about 210,000 clones, around 83% of them singletons. Sequencing input: peripheral blood. These receptors were collected from a woman aged 45-65 years with acute or convalescent COVID-19. Each CDR3 is given without its conserved first and last residue.

TRBV7-2	TRBJ1-1	ASGGQSNTEAF
TRBV2	TRBJ2-3	ASSEGGGGSTDTQY
TRBV18	TRBJ1-1	ASSQGRGIYTEAF
TRBV6-5	TRBJ2-2	ASRQGPPATGELF
TRBV28	TRBJ1-2	ASSFQGYGYT
TRBV28	TRBJ1-4	ASSLQGKGTNEKLF
TRBV29-1	TRBJ2-7	SVGGQVNEQY
TRBV5-4	TRBJ2-7	ASSQGWGSYEQY
TRBV19	TRBJ2-3	ASSIWDSHTDTQY
TRBV3-1/TRBV3-2	TRBJ1-1	ASSQDFGANTEAF
TRBV18	TRBJ1-6	ASSPATGPAGNSPLH
TRBV11-2	TRBJ1-1	ASSLGPGTIRTEAF
TRBV5-6	TRBJ2-5	ASSPDQGATRGETQY
TRBV21-1	TRBJ2-4	ASSKGEGNIQY
TRBV18	TRBJ1-1	ASSLTGARNFGTEAF
TRBV5-1	TRBJ1-2	ASSLNRDRGVYT
TRBV30	TRBJ2-1	AWSVGTGVWNEQF
TRBV7-9	TRBJ2-7	ASSLAEGLAELYEQY
TRBV6-1	TRBJ2-7	ASSEAATTNTYEQY
TRBV5-6	TRBJ1-3	ASSSPTPTGLAGNTIY
TRBV28	TRBJ1-6	ASRFGQGRSPLH
TRBV28	TRBJ1-5	ASRAPGAEGNQPQH
TRBV12-3/TRBV12-4	TRBJ2-5	ASTTWAGETQY
TRBV15	TRBJ1-5	ATSLERGNQPQH
TRBV5-6	TRBJ2-3	ASSLRGGGRTDTQY
TRBV9	TRBJ2-7	ASSVEPTRGYEQY
TRBV24-1	TRBJ1-2	ATSDSPGDWYGYT
TRBV7-8	TRBJ1-1	ASSLVGIGGAITEAF
TRBV7-6	TRBJ2-5	ASSHPDRGGETQY
TRBV7-9	TRBJ2-7	ASSTRLAKSYEQY
TRBV2	TRBJ2-7	ASRGDSYSYEQY
TRBV9	TRBJ2-7	ASSSGQGSYEQY
TRBV4-2	TRBJ1-2	ASSQEGAALFYGYT
TRBV4-1	TRBJ2-3	ASSQGVAGYTDTQY
TRBV7-9	TRBJ2-7	ASSGSWTSGTTGEQY
TRBV20-1	TRBJ2-7	SARDQREQY